A single sample is the source of the 29 T cell receptor beta chains below, sequenced in a study of Ad26.COV2.S vaccination and SARS-CoV-2 variants. Assay used: immunoSEQ multiplex PCR; TCRdb lists only in-frame clones, some missing. The sample includes 350,000 to 450,000 clones, approximately 89% of them seen just once. The treatment was: around 19 received Ad26.COV2.S at low or high dose, single or two shots; about five received placebo; per-sample allocation not given. Day 63 following the first vaccine or placebo injection was when the samples were taken. The sample here was peripheral blood, taken in a trial of Ad26.COV2.S vaccine versus placebo. These TCRs come from a person between 18 and 65 years old who received the Ad26.COV2.S COVID-19 vaccine or a placebo.

This clone appeared a single time. The chain has TRBV30 and TRBJ1-1; no definite D call. Germline CDR1 is GTSNPN and CDR2 is SVGIG (reference sequence). The CDR3 runs to 12 residues. V was clipped by 0 bases and J by 8 bases, with 10 bases between them. The chain's CDR3 is CAWSVSGLEAFF. The CDR3 nucleotides are TGTGCCTGGAGTGTAAGTGGGTTAGAAGCTTTCTTT.

This clone showed up just once. The chain has TRBV6-2 or TRBV6-3 and TRBJ2-4; D gene ambiguous. CDR1 and CDR2 (germline): MNHEY, SVGEGT. The V and J ends lost 0 bases and 5 bases respectively, with 20 bases between them. CDR3 length equals 18 residues. CDR3 DNA: TGTGCCAGCAGTTACTCGAGAGTCGAGGAGTCCCGGGAAAACATTCAGTACTTC. Amino acid sequence: CASSYSRVEESRENIQYF.

V is TRBV18 and J is TRBJ2-3; D is unresolved. This CDR3 is 11 amino acids long. Trimming took 6 bases from V and 2 from J, leaving 3 bases between them. CDR1 and CDR2 from the germline V gene are KGHSH and LQKENI. CDR3 sequence (DNA): TGTGCCAGCTCGAACACAGATACGCAGTATTTT. This codes for CASSNTDTQYF.

This chain uses TRBV3-1 (or the pseudogene TRBV3-2) with TRBJ1-2, with D possibly TRBD1 on 6 matching bases. This CDR3 spans 15 amino acids. Germline V CDR1 and CDR2: LGHDT, YNNKEL (reference sequence). The V end lost 0 bases, the J end lost 8 bases, and 16 bases lay between the germline ends. CDR3 nucleotide sequence: TGTGCCAGCAGCCAAGACTTCTCTGGGGGCAAAGGCTACACCTTC. It translates to CASSQDFSGGKGYTF.

V is TRBV2 and J is TRBJ2-7; D gene uncertain. This CDR3 contains 10 residues. Trimming took 4 bases from V and 2 from J, leaving 0 bases between them. The germline V gene encodes CDR1 SNHLY and CDR2 FYNNEI. The CDR3 sequence is CASSAYEQYF. The DNA for the CDR3 is TGTGCCAGCAGTGCCTACGAGCAGTACTTC.

The V and J genes are TRBV12-3 or TRBV12-4 and TRBJ1-1, with D hard to call. This CDR3 is built from 12 residues. Deletions cut 9 bases from V and 4 bases from J, with 12 bases between. CDR3 residues: CASCDEGTEAFF. The CDR3 bases are TGTGCCAGTTGCGACGAGGGCACTGAAGCTTTCTTT.

The rearrangement links TRBV6-1 to TRBJ2-6, with D unresolved. The V gene lost 2 bases and the J gene lost 1 base, with 6 bases spanning the gap. The CDR3 has 15 residues. CDR1 and CDR2 from the germline V gene are MNHNS and SASEGT. This chain's CDR3 is CASSEMGSGANVLTF. CDR3 in DNA: TGTGCCAGCAGTGAAATGGGTTCTGGGGCCAACGTCCTGACTTTC.

The chain couples TRBV2 to TRBJ2-5, with 10 bases matching TRBD1. CDR1 and CDR2 (germline): SNHLY, FYNNEI. The CDR3 length is 15 residues. Unmatched junction bases numbered 5, after V lost 1 base and J lost 6 bases. CDR3 sequence reads: CASSEGWDRGKTQYF. In DNA form, the CDR3 reads TGTGCCAGCAGTGAAGGGTGGGACAGGGGCAAGACCCAGTACTTC. Full variable domain (rest looked up from reference TRBV2 and TRBJ2-5): EPEVTQTPSHQVTQMGQEVILRCVPISNHLYFYWYRQILGQKVEFLVSFYNNEISEKSEIFDDQFSVERPDGSNFTLKIRSTKLEDSAMYFCASSEGWDRGKTQYFGPGTRLLVL.

The genes are TRBV5-1 and TRBJ1-1, with TRBD1 matching 9 bases. The V and J ends lost 3 bases and 2 bases, in that order; junction bases with no gene match: 5. The CDR3 covers 15 residues. Germline V gene sequence: CDR1 SGHRS, CDR2 YFSETQ. DNA of the CDR3: TGCGCCAGCAGCTCTCGGGGACAGGGTAACACTGAAGCTTTCTTT. This gives the protein CASSSRGQGNTEAFF.

CDR3 nucleotides: TGCGCCAGCAGCCAAGAGAGGTTTCAGCCCCAGCATTTT. Its protein product is CASSQERFQPQHF. V and J are TRBV4-3 and TRBJ1-5; no reliable D call. Germline values: CDR1 LGHNA, CDR2 YSLEER. V was shortened by 0 bases and J by 6 bases, with 6 bases between the two germline ends. This CDR3 has 13 residues.

This sequence joins TRBV18 and TRBJ2-3; TRBD1 matches at 7 bases. V was clipped by 3 bases and J by 1 base; unmatched bases: 16. Germline assignment: CDR1 KGHSH and CDR2 LQKENI. This CDR3 comprises 19 residues. DNA for the CDR3: TGTGCCAGCTCACCGCTCAGACAGGGACGGCTCGGCCGCACAGATACGCAGTATTTT. Translated: CASSPLRQGRLGRTDTQYF.

The chain recombines TRBV9 with TRBJ2-3, with D unresolved. The V gene's germline CDR1 is SGDLS and CDR2 YYNGEE. Trimming left V 7 bases short and J 5 bases short, with 14 bases between. CDR3 length: 13 residues. The CDR3 loop reads CASARDGEDTQYF. The CDR3 region has the DNA TGTGCCAGCGCCCGAGATGGGGAAGATACGCAGTATTTT. Combining the CDR3 with reference TRBV9 and TRBJ2-3 gives the whole variable domain DSGVTQTPKHLITATGQRVTLRCSPRSGDLSVYWYQQSLDQGLQFLIQYYNGEERAKGNILERFSAQQFPDLHSELNLSSLELGDSALYFCASARDGEDTQYFGPGTRLTVL.

The chain joins TRBV19 to TRBJ2-7, with 9 nucleotides matching TRBD1. V gave up 4 bases and J gave up 6 bases; unmatched junction bases: 13. CDR1 and CDR2 (germline): LNHDA, SQIVND (reference sequence). This CDR3 region has 16 residues. CDR3 DNA: TGTGCCAGTAGTAGAAAACCGGGACAGGGTATCAGCGAGCAGTACTTC. This translates into CASSRKPGQGISEQYF.

The rearrangement joins TRBV6-6 to TRBJ2-2; D is perhaps TRBD2 (5 bases). This CDR3 contains 12 residues. CDR1 and CDR2 from the germline V gene are MNHNY and SVGAGI (reference sequence). V was pared by 2 bases and J by 8 bases, with 6 bases between. DNA for the CDR3: TGTGCCAGCAGTTACCCGGGGGGGGAGCTGTTTTTT. Translated: CASSYPGGELFF.

The chain uses TRBV28 and TRBJ2-5; D not resolved. Trimming removed 2 bases from V and 6 bases from J, with 10 bases in between. Germline CDR1 MDHEN, CDR2 SYDVKM. This CDR3 has 13 amino acids. The CDR3 DNA is TGTGCCAGCAGTTTAGGACGCCAGCAGACCCAGTACTTC. Encoded protein: CASSLGRQQTQYF.

The chain recombines TRBV30 with TRBJ1-4, with 8 bases that match TRBD1. The CDR3 has 15 amino acids. Trimming removed 2 bases from V and 0 bases from J; junction bases left unmatched: 2. Germline V gene sequence: CDR1 GTSNPN, CDR2 SVGIG (reference sequence). This CDR3 is CAWSPGQATNEKLFF. As DNA, the CDR3 is TGTGCCTGGAGTCCGGGACAGGCAACTAATGAAAAACTGTTTTTT.

J is TRBJ1-4 and V is TRBV6-5; D not certain. V was trimmed by 6 bases and J by 2 bases, leaving 13 bases between them. Looked up from germline, CDR1 is MNHEY and CDR2 is SVGAGI. The CDR3 extends over 15 amino acids. For the CDR3, the DNA is TGTGCCAGCAGGCACAGCCTCGGGACTAATGAAAAACTGTTTTTT. This sequence encodes CASRHSLGTNEKLFF.

There are a few counts of this clone. CDR3 amino acids: CASSSRTVSYNSPLHF. DNA of the CDR3: TGTGCCAGCAGTTCACGGACAGTCTCCTATAATTCACCCCTCCACTTT. V is TRBV27 and J is TRBJ1-6, with D maybe TRBD1 (6 bases). This CDR3 has 16 residues. Germline V gene lookup returns CDR1 MNHEY and CDR2 SMNVEV (reference sequence). V was clipped by 4 bases and J by 0 bases, with 10 bases between them.

The chain combines TRBV30 with TRBJ2-3, with TRBD2 matching 11 bases. Germline lookup yields CDR1 GTSNPN and CDR2 SVGIG (reference sequence). The CDR3 has 14 residues. Unmatched junction bases numbered 13, after V lost 8 bases and J lost 9 bases. Written as DNA, the CDR3 is TGTGCCCTTGGGACTAGCGGCCTTGTTGGAACGCAGTATTTT. Translating it yields CALGTSGLVGTQYF. Based on the CDR3 plus reference TRBV30 and TRBJ2-3, the full variable domain is SQTIHQWPATLVQPVGSPLSLECTVEGTSNPNLYWYRQAAGRGLQLLFYSVGIGQISSEVPQNLSASRPQDRQFILSSKKLLLSDSGFYLCALGTSGLVGTQYFGPGTRLTVL.

The rearrangement links TRBV5-5 to TRBJ1-1; D is unresolved. Germline CDR1 is SGHKS and CDR2 is YYEKEE (reference sequence). V was trimmed by 0 bases and J by 4 bases, leaving 13 bases between them. This CDR3 spans 15 amino acids. The DNA for the CDR3 is TGTGCCAGCAGCTTGGTAGTGGTCTGGGCCACTGAAGCTTTCTTT. It is translated as CASSLVVVWATEAFF.

This clone was counted a few times. The gene calls are TRBV7-9 and TRBJ2-7; D is ambiguous. With 5 bases removed from V and 6 bases from J, the gap between germline ends came to 14 bases. CDR1 is SEHNR and CDR2 is FQNEAQ in the germline V gene (reference sequence). The CDR3 runs 13 residues. Written as DNA, the CDR3 is TGTGCCAGCAGCCAAGTTAGCTATCCCGAGCAGTACTTC. Protein sequence: CASSQVSYPEQYF. Full variable domain (rest looked up from reference TRBV7-9 and TRBJ2-7): DTGVSQNPRHKITKRGQNVTFRCDPISEHNRLYWYRQTLGQGPEFLTYFQNEAQLEKSRLLSDRFSAERPKGSFSTLEIQRTEQGDSAMYLCASSQVSYPEQYFGPGTRLTVT.

The genes are TRBV24-1 and TRBJ2-5, with 7 bases that match TRBD1. Germline CDR1 is KGHDR and CDR2 is SFDVKD. Trimming cost V 4 bases and J 1 base; bases outside gene matches: 8. The CDR3 sequence is 16 residues long. The CDR3 DNA follows: TGTGCCACCAGTGACGAAGGGACAGCGTCCCAAGAGACCCAGTACTTC. Translated, it gives CATSDEGTASQETQYF.

The chain combines TRBV11-3 with TRBJ1-2, with unresolved D. CDR3 length equals 15 residues. From germline, CDR1 is SGHNT and CDR2 YENEEA. V was clipped by 0 bases and J by 7 bases, with 15 bases between them. The CDR3: CASSLDETRGRGYTF. CDR3 nucleotide sequence: TGTGCCAGCAGCTTAGACGAGACTCGGGGTCGTGGCTACACCTTC.

This chain uses TRBV19 with TRBJ1-2; TRBD1 matches at 8 bases. The CDR3 extends over 16 amino acids. Germline V gene lookup returns CDR1 LNHDA and CDR2 SQIVND (reference sequence). Germline trimming cut 3 bases from V and 5 bases from J; bases unmatched to any gene: 11. The CDR3 DNA reads as TGTGCCAGTAGTATCCGCGGTGGACAGGGAGGTTATGGCTACACCTTC. It specifies CASSIRGGQGGYGYTF. Based on the CDR3 plus reference TRBV19 and TRBJ1-2, the full variable domain is DGGITQSPKYLFRKEGQNVTLSCEQNLNHDAMYWYRQDPGQGLRLIYYSQIVNDFQKGDIAEGYSVSREKKESFPLTVTSAQKNPTAFYLCASSIRGGQGGYGYTFGSGTRLTVV.

V usage is TRBV19 and J usage is TRBJ1-1; the match to TRBD1 covers 7 bases. The CDR3 length is 14 residues. V was clipped by 7 bases and J by 2 bases; unmatched bases: 7. CDR1 and CDR2 (germline): LNHDA, SQIVND (reference sequence). CDR3 in amino acids: CASILEGANTEAFF. DNA of the CDR3: TGTGCCAGTATATTGGAGGGGGCCAACACTGAAGCTTTCTTT. Full variable domain (rest looked up from reference TRBV19 and TRBJ1-1): DGGITQSPKYLFRKEGQNVTLSCEQNLNHDAMYWYRQDPGQGLRLIYYSQIVNDFQKGDIAEGYSVSREKKESFPLTVTSAQKNPTAFYLCASILEGANTEAFFGQGTRLTVV.

This clone is a singleton in its sample. This rearrangement joins TRBV9 to TRBJ2-5, with unresolved D. The V end was cut by 0 bases, the J end by 3 bases, with 9 bases between. This CDR3 contains 14 residues. The germline V gene encodes CDR1 SGDLS and CDR2 YYNGEE. The CDR3 coding sequence is TGTGCCAGCAGCGTAGCTTACGGTAAAGAGACCCAGTACTTC. Translation: CASSVAYGKETQYF.

The J gene is TRBJ1-2, the V gene TRBV11-2; maybe TRBD1 (5 bases). The germline V gene encodes CDR1 SGHAT and CDR2 FQNNGV. This CDR3 comprises 14 residues. V lost 5 bases and J 8 bases, leaving 18 bases between the germline ends. The CDR3 DNA is TGTGCCAGCAGCCCACCCCGGGGCCTTAGGGGCTACACCTTC. Translation: CASSPPRGLRGYTF.

The chain combines TRBV6-5 with TRBJ1-2; 10 nucleotides match TRBD1. The J segment lost 3 bases and the V segment lost 6 bases, leaving 7 bases of the junction unmatched. Germline lookup yields CDR1 MNHEY and CDR2 SVGAGI. The CDR3 is 15 residues long. This CDR3 reads CASRVDRGRDYGYTF. The CDR3 DNA sequence: TGTGCCAGCAGAGTTGACAGGGGGCGAGACTATGGCTACACCTTC.

CDR3 amino acids: CASSGGTSQTQYF. CDR3 nucleotides: TGTGCCAGCAGCGGGGGCACGTCCCAGACCCAGTACTTC. V usage is TRBV5-6 and J usage is TRBJ2-5; a possible D gene is TRBD1 (6 bases). Per the germline V gene, CDR1 is SGHDT and CDR2 is YYEEEE. The CDR3 sequence is 13 residues long. V shed 4 bases and J shed 6 bases, with 13 bases lying between them.